Below, 11 T cell receptor beta chains from the same sample are listed, as sequenced in a study of blood T cell repertoires in COVID-19. Sequencing was performed with immunoSEQ multiplex PCR; in TCRdb, only in-frame clones are kept and a portion is missing. The profile shows 200,000 to 250,000 clones, 80% of them singletons. The specimen was peripheral blood. The receptors come from a woman in her 70s with acute or convalescent COVID-19.

V and J are TRBV27 and TRBJ1-5; 11 positions match TRBD1. This CDR3 comprises 15 residues. In germline, CDR1 is MNHEY, CDR2 SMNVEV (reference sequence). V lost 5 bases and J lost 7; bases outside the gene matches: 7. The CDR3 sequence: CASSRGQGAKQPQHF. In DNA form, the CDR3 reads TGTGCCAGCAGTCGTGGACAGGGGGCAAAACAGCCCCAGCATTTT.

The chain carries TRBV5-1 and TRBJ2-7; TRBD1 aligns across 7 bases. Losses at the gene ends were 3 bases for V and 0 bases for J; bases not matched to a gene: 15. CDR1 SGHRS and CDR2 YFSETQ come from the germline V gene. CDR3 length: 18 residues. CDR3 sequence: CASSSAGTVDLYSYEQYF. The DNA for the CDR3 is TGCGCCAGCAGCTCAGCCGGGACAGTAGACCTTTACTCCTACGAGCAGTACTTC.

This rearrangement joins TRBV7-9 to TRBJ2-7, with TRBD1 as a possible D gene (6 bases). The V end lost 7 bases, the J end lost 0 bases, and 13 bases lay between the germline ends. The CDR3 loop spans 14 amino acids. Per the germline V gene, CDR1 is SEHNR and CDR2 is FQNEAQ (reference sequence). The chain's CDR3 is CASTSGASSYEQYF. CDR3 in DNA: TGTGCCAGCACATCAGGGGCGAGCTCCTACGAGCAGTACTTC.

This clone was detected only a few times. CDR3 bases: TGTGCCAGCAGCCGAGGTGGACAGGGCTTCGGAGAGACCCAGTACTTC. Translation gives CASSRGGQGFGETQYF. This chain connects TRBV11-3 to TRBJ2-5; the match to TRBD1 covers 8 bases. Germline V gene data show CDR1 as SGHNT and CDR2 as YENEEA. This CDR3 spans 16 amino acids. The V gene end was trimmed by 5 bases and the J gene end by 4 bases; junction bases not matched to a gene: 12.

The chain employs TRBV7-2 and TRBJ2-5; 15 nucleotides match TRBD2. With 3 bases clipped from V and 5 bases from J, the junction kept 7 bases outside the gene matches. The CDR3 has 17 amino acids. The germline CDR1 and CDR2 sequences are SGHTA and FQGNSA. Written as DNA, the CDR3 is TGTGCCAGCAGCTTTTATCGTGGACTAGCGGGGGGGGAGACCCAGTACTTC. Residues: CASSFYRGLAGGETQYF.

The rearrangement links TRBV9 to TRBJ2-1; 7 nucleotides agree with TRBD1. Unmatched junction bases numbered 8, after V lost 3 bases and J lost 5 bases. There are 15 residues in the CDR3. Germline-derived CDR1 and CDR2 are SGDLS and YYNGEE. The CDR3 DNA sequence: TGTGCCAGCAGCGCAGGGGGACAGCCCAACAATGAGCAGTTCTTC. It yields the protein CASSAGGQPNNEQFF.

The V call is TRBV5-1, the J call TRBJ1-1, with 8 bases fitting TRBD1. CDR1 is SGHRS, CDR2 YFSETQ, per germline. This CDR3 spans 14 amino acids. V gave up 6 bases and J gave up 1 base; unmatched junction bases: 5. For the CDR3, the DNA is TGCGCCAGCATGAGAGGGACAGGGAACACTGAAGCTTTCTTT. Translation gives CASMRGTGNTEAFF.

This clone was observed a handful of times. This sequence joins TRBV4-2 and TRBJ1-6; 10 nucleotides align to TRBD1. The V and J ends lost 4 bases and 10 bases, in that order; junction bases with no gene match: 7. This CDR3 contains 15 residues. CDR1 and CDR2 (germline): LGHNA, YNFKEQ. Here the CDR3 reads CASSRDRGLNSPLHF. CDR3 in DNA: TGTGCCAGCAGCCGTGACAGGGGGCTAAACTCACCCCTCCACTTT.

Only a few counts were recorded for this clone. The rearrangement links TRBV7-2 to TRBJ2-3; TRBD2 aligns across 8 bases. The trim removed 4 bases at V and 6 bases at J, leaving 12 bases unmatched. The CDR3 has 16 residues. Germline V gives CDR1 SGHTA, CDR2 FQGNSA. CDR3 residues: CASSSTGGGFMDTQYF. CDR3 sequence (DNA): TGTGCCAGCAGCTCCACGGGCGGGGGGTTTATGGATACGCAGTATTTT. The full variable domain, in which reference TRBV7-2 and TRBJ2-3 provide the parts outside the CDR3, is GAGVSQSPSNKVTEKGKDVELRCDPISGHTALYWYRQSLGQGLEFLIYFQGNSAPDKSGLPSDRFSAERTGGSVSTLTIQRTQQEDSAVYLCASSSTGGGFMDTQYFGPGTRLTVL.

V is TRBV18 and J is TRBJ1-2; D is possibly TRBD1 (5 bases). This CDR3 is 15 amino acids long. Trimming took off 4 bases at V and 2 bases at J, with 14 bases between the two ends. CDR1 and CDR2 (germline): KGHSH, LQKENI. CDR3: CASSLGHLVNYGYTF. CDR3 DNA sequence: TGTGCCAGCTCACTCGGACACCTGGTAAACTATGGCTACACCTTC.

The CDR3 region has the DNA TGCGCCAGCAGCCGAAACTTAATGACAGGGGTAGATTACGAGCAGTACGTC. It is translated as CASSRNLMTGVDYEQYV. The V call is TRBV4-1, the J call TRBJ2-7, with 8 nucleotides matching TRBD1. CDR1 MGHRA and CDR2 YSYEKL come from the germline V gene. J lost 4 bases, V lost 4 bases, and 15 bases had no gene match. This CDR3 has 17 amino acids.